The T cell receptor (beta chain) under discussion was sequenced for a study of shared clonotypes between healthy human individuals. Study-wide background: The plates for each donor numbered three CD4 naive, three CD4 memory, two CD8 naive and one CD8 memory. Regarding the study as a whole: Estimated clonotype richness was generally higher in naive than memory subsets. When naive CD4 clonotypes were compared across a few donors, about 4.9% were shared.

Worth noting for this clone: Its antigen is unidentified.

Germline V gives CDR1 SEHNR, CDR2 FQNEAQ (reference sequence). This CDR3 spans 16 amino acids. The germline V and J ends were trimmed by 1 base and 1 base, with 13 bases remaining between them. TCRdb's copy holds only in-frame clones and misses some; the assay was immunoSEQ multiplex PCR. The data contain some 2,100,000 clones, almost 96% of them singletons. Sequenced input: naive CD4+ T cells sorted from blood. Subset denoted: CD45RA+ positively selected. The rearrangement joins TRBV7-9 to TRBJ1-1; D gene ambiguous. This sequence originates from a man younger than 35 in good health. The CDR3 nucleotides read TGTGCCAGCAGCTTAGGGTCGGGGAGCCCGAACACTGAAGCTTTCTTT. It encodes CASSLGSGSPNTEAFF.